A selection of T cell receptor beta chains follows, all from one sample in a study of identical twins. TCRdb re-called the 5' RACE reads through MiXCR, storing one row per CDR3 protein. The sample gives around 280,000 distinct CDR3 sequences, about 8.3% of which show up once; approximately 2% is in the top ten. A further study also used this sample, focusing on yellow fever vaccine responses in identical twins.

The specimen sequenced was memory (CD45RO+) T cells sorted from blood. The receptors here all came from a woman younger than 30 in good health. Each CDR3 is given with its conserved first and last residue. A D gene is named only where the DNA matches it firmly. Clone size is shown for a subset of rows, as once, few, many or a class of expanded clone.

V gene: TRBV25-1; D gene: NA; CDR3 length: 14; J gene: TRBJ2-1; clone size: few; CDR3 protein: CASSVAGAKGEQFF; CDR3 DNA: TGTGCCAGCAGTGTTGCAGGGGCTAAGGGTGAGCAGTTCTTC
V gene: TRBV28; D gene: NA; CDR3 length: 15; J gene: TRBJ1-1; clone size: many; CDR3 protein: CASSLPSTVRTEAFF; CDR3 DNA: TGTGCCAGCAGTTTACCCTCGACAGTTCGCACTGAAGCTTTCTTT
V gene: TRBV2; D gene: NA; CDR3 length: 17; J gene: TRBJ2-4; clone size: many; CDR3 protein: CASSDRTDLLAKNIQYF; CDR3 DNA: TGTGCCAGCAGTGATCGGACAGACCTACTAGCCAAAAACATTCAGTACTTC
V gene: TRBV7-9; D gene: TRBD2; CDR3 length: 16; J gene: TRBJ2-5; clone size: few; CDR3 protein: CASSFGTSGNQETQYF; CDR3 DNA: TGTGCCAGCAGCTTTGGAACTAGCGGGAACCAAGAGACCCAGTACTTC
V gene: TRBV5-1; D gene: TRBD1; CDR3 length: 13; J gene: TRBJ1-6; clone size: NA; CDR3 protein: CASSDRGNSPLHF; CDR3 DNA: TGCGCCAGCAGCGACAGGGGAAATTCACCCCTCCACTTT
V gene: TRBV28; D gene: NA; CDR3 length: 16; J gene: TRBJ2-1; clone size: few; CDR3 protein: CASSSLAPSSYNEQFF; CDR3 DNA: TGTGCCAGCAGTTCCTTAGCACCGAGCTCCTACAATGAGCAGTTCTTC
V gene: TRBV10-2; D gene: TRBD2; CDR3 length: 17; J gene: TRBJ2-1; clone size: few; CDR3 protein: CASSQGLAGDTYNEQFF; CDR3 DNA: TGCGCCAGCAGCCAGGGACTAGCGGGGGATACATACAATGAGCAGTTCTTC
V gene: TRBV7-8; D gene: TRBD2; CDR3 length: 15; J gene: TRBJ2-3; clone size: few; CDR3 protein: CASRTLIAGVDTQYF; CDR3 DNA: TGTGCCAGCAGAACGTTAATAGCGGGGGTTGATACGCAGTATTTT
V gene: TRBV24-1; D gene: NA; CDR3 length: 12; J gene: TRBJ1-6; clone size: many; CDR3 protein: CATSDPLGYLHF; CDR3 DNA: TGTGCCACCAGTGATCCACTAGGTTACCTCCACTTT
V gene: TRBV2; D gene: TRBD2; CDR3 length: 17; J gene: TRBJ2-5; clone size: NA; CDR3 protein: CASSAWGTSGLEETQYF; CDR3 DNA: TGTGCCAGCAGTGCTTGGGGGACTAGCGGATTAGAAGAGACCCAGTACTTC
V gene: TRBV25-1; D gene: TRBD2; CDR3 length: 18; J gene: TRBJ2-5; clone size: NA; CDR3 protein: CASSEPTATIAGRETQYF; CDR3 DNA: TGTGCCAGCAGTGAACCGACGGCCACTATAGCGGGGCGGGAGACCCAGTACTTC
V gene: TRBV5-1; D gene: NA; CDR3 length: 12; J gene: TRBJ2-7; clone size: many; CDR3 protein: CASSARVYEQYF; CDR3 DNA: TGCGCCAGCAGCGCCAGGGTTTACGAGCAGTACTTC
V gene: TRBV2; D gene: NA; CDR3 length: 10; J gene: TRBJ2-1; clone size: NA; CDR3 protein: CAGHVWGQFF; CDR3 DNA: TGTGCCGGCCACGTGTGGGGGCAGTTCTTC
V gene: TRBV6-1; D gene: TRBD1; CDR3 length: 13; J gene: TRBJ2-5; clone size: NA; CDR3 protein: CASRRQGEETQYF; CDR3 DNA: TGTGCCAGCAGGAGACAGGGTGAAGAGACCCAGTACTTC
V gene: TRBV7-2; D gene: NA; CDR3 length: 16; J gene: TRBJ2-4; clone size: NA; CDR3 protein: CASSLIGQGNKNIQYF; CDR3 DNA: TGTGCCAGCAGCTTAATCGGCCAGGGGAACAAAAACATTCAGTACTTC
V gene: TRBV6-2/TRBV6-3; D gene: TRBD2; CDR3 length: 16; J gene: TRBJ2-1; clone size: few; CDR3 protein: CASSTPSGKSYNEQFF; CDR3 DNA: TGTGCCAGCAGTACCCCTAGCGGGAAGTCCTACAATGAGCAGTTCTTC
V gene: TRBV7-2; D gene: NA; CDR3 length: 13; J gene: TRBJ2-7; clone size: many; CDR3 protein: CASRKGVDPAEYF; CDR3 DNA: TGTGCCAGCAGAAAGGGGGTGGACCCAGCGGAGTACTTC
V gene: TRBV3-1; D gene: NA; CDR3 length: 13; J gene: TRBJ2-4; clone size: few; CDR3 protein: CASSRRGGNIQYF; CDR3 DNA: TGTGCCAGCAGCCGGAGGGGGGGGAACATTCAGTACTTC
V gene: TRBV5-6; D gene: NA; CDR3 length: 16; J gene: TRBJ1-5; clone size: many; CDR3 protein: CASSLSQPSRNQPQHF; CDR3 DNA: TGTGCCAGCAGCTTGTCTCAGCCTTCCCGTAATCAGCCCCAGCATTTT
V gene: TRBV20-1; D gene: NA; CDR3 length: 12; J gene: TRBJ2-5; clone size: many; CDR3 protein: CSAYRAKETQYF; CDR3 DNA: TGCAGTGCGTACAGGGCAAAAGAGACCCAGTACTTC
V gene: TRBV12-3/TRBV12-4; D gene: NA; CDR3 length: 13; J gene: TRBJ2-1; clone size: few; CDR3 protein: CASSLGGVARGVF; CDR3 DNA: TGTGCCAGCAGTTTAGGGGGCGTCGCCAGGGGGGTCTTC